This entry lists 7 T cell receptor beta chains sequenced from one sample in a study of human thymus T cells. The assay was immunoSEQ multiplex PCR, and TCRdb's table has in-frame clones only and misses some. The table has some 57,000 clones, 85% to 95% seen once. The material sequenced was blood. The receptors shown here come from a boy younger than two with a congenital heart defect but otherwise immunologically healthy.

The chain links TRBV11-2 to TRBJ1-1; 9 nucleotides match TRBD1. The CDR3 runs 16 residues. In germline, CDR1 is SGHAT, CDR2 FQNNGV. After removal of 1 base from V and 0 bases from J, the junction contained 3 bases not matched to a gene. The CDR3 coding sequence is TGTGCCAGCAGCTTAGTAGGACAGGGGATGAACACTGAAGCTTTCTTT. Translating it yields CASSLVGQGMNTEAFF.

The CDR3 DNA reads as TGTGCCAGCAGTTACTCGTCGGGGGTTGACAATGAGCAGTTCTTC. It codes for CASSYSSGVDNEQFF. The gene calls are TRBV6-5 and TRBJ2-1; TRBD2 might be the D (6 bases). This CDR3 has 15 amino acids. Trimming took 0 bases from V and 5 from J, leaving 11 bases between them. CDR1 is MNHEY and CDR2 is SVGAGI in the germline V gene.

This chain links TRBV28 with TRBJ2-7, with TRBD1 matching 10 bases. Per germline, CDR1 MDHEN and CDR2 SYDVKM. Unmatched junction bases numbered 5, after V lost 6 bases and J lost 3 bases. The CDR3 contains 14 residues. This CDR3 is CASRPGTGDYEQYF. DNA for the CDR3: TGTGCCAGCAGACCCGGGACAGGGGACTACGAGCAGTACTTC.

This chain connects TRBV10-2 to TRBJ2-7; 8 positions agree with TRBD1. V trimming: 5 bases; J trimming: 3 bases; junction bases outside the gene matches: 9. This CDR3 contains 15 residues. CDR1 and CDR2 (germline): WSHSY, SAAADI. CDR3 in DNA: TGCGCCAGCAGTATAGGAGGACAGGGCATCTACGAGCAGTACTTC. Its translation is CASSIGGQGIYEQYF.

This sequence joins TRBV27 and TRBJ1-4; D perhaps matches TRBD1 (6 bases). V shed 2 bases and J shed 3 bases, with 10 bases lying between them. The CDR3 is 15 amino acids. Per germline, CDR1 MNHEY and CDR2 SMNVEV (reference sequence). This chain's CDR3 is CASSLQGSSNEKLFF. In DNA form, the CDR3 reads TGTGCCAGCAGTTTACAGGGGTCGTCTAATGAAAAACTGTTTTTT.

The chain is built from TRBV5-1 and TRBJ2-5; the match to TRBD2 covers 9 bases. The CDR3 loop spans 13 amino acids. Per the germline V gene, CDR1 is SGHRS and CDR2 is YFSETQ. Unmatched junction bases numbered 2, after V lost 4 bases and J lost 4 bases. CDR3 residues: CASSIAGVETQYF. The DNA of the CDR3 is TGCGCCAGCAGCATAGCGGGAGTAGAGACCCAGTACTTC.

The chain recombines TRBV5-1 with TRBJ1-6; the D gene is possibly TRBD1 (6 bases). This CDR3 has 17 amino acids. Trimming pared 0 bases from V and 9 bases from J, leaving 19 bases between. Looked up from germline, CDR1 is SGHRS and CDR2 is YFSETQ. The CDR3 here is CASSLAPEQGSISPLHF. The CDR3 DNA is TGCGCCAGCAGCTTGGCCCCCGAACAGGGTTCTATTTCACCCCTCCACTTT.